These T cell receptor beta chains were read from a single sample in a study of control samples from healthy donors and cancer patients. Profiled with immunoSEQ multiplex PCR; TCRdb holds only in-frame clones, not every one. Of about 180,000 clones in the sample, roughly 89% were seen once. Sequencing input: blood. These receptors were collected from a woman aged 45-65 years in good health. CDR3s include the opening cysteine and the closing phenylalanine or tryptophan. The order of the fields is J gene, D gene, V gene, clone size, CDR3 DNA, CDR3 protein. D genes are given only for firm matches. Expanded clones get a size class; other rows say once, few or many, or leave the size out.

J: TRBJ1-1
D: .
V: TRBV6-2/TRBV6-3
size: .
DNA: TGTGCCAGCAGTTACGTTGTCGGGAGGTCGAACACTGAAGCTTTCTTT
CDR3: CASSYVVGRSNTEAFF

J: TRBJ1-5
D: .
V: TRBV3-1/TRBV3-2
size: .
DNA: TGTGCCAGCAGCCGGGAGGGGCGAAGTCAGCCCCAGCATTTT
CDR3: CASSREGRSQPQHF

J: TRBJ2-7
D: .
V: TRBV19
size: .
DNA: TGTGCCAGTATGCGGACCCAGGGCTCCCAGCAGTACTTC
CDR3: CASMRTQGSQQYF

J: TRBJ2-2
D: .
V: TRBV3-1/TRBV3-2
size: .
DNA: TGTGCCAGCAGACCGGGCCCACCAACCGGGGAGCTGTTTTTT
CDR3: CASRPGPPTGELFF

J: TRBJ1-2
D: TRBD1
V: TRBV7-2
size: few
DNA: TGTGCCAGCAGCTTAATGGGACAGGGCATCTATGGCTACACCTTC
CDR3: CASSLMGQGIYGYTF

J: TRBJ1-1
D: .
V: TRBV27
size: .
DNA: TGTGCCAGCAGTTTAAAGCAGGGCGCGAACACTGAAGCTTTCTTT
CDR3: CASSLKQGANTEAFF

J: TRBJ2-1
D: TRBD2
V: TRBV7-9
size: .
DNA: TGTGCCAGCAGTCAGGGACTAGCGGGAGTGGATGAGCAGTTCTTC
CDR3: CASSQGLAGVDEQFF

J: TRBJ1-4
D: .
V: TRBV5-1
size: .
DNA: TGCGCCAGCAGCCCCGTAATCCCCCCGGGTAATGAAAAACTGTTTTTT
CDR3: CASSPVIPPGNEKLFF

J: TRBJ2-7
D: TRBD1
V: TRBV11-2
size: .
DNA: TGTGCCAGCAGCTTAGGACAGGGGGCCTACGAGCAGTACTTC
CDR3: CASSLGQGAYEQYF

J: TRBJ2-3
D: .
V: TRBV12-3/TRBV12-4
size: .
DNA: TGTGCCAGCAGTTTTGGGGATACGCAGTATTTT
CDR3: CASSFGDTQYF

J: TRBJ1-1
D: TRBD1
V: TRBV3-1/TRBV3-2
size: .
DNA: TGTGCCAGCAGCCCCCGACAGGGGGCAGGCACTGAAGCTTTCTTT
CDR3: CASSPRQGAGTEAFF

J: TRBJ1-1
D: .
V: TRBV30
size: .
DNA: TGTGCCTTGAAAGGGATGAACACTGAAGCTTTCTTT
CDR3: CALKGMNTEAFF

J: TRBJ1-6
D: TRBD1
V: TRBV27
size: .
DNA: TGTGCCAGCAGTATGAGGACAGGTAGCTCCTATAATTCACCCCTCCACTTT
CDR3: CASSMRTGSSYNSPLHF

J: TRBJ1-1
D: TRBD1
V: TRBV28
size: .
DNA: TGTGCCAGCAGTTTAGGACAGGAGACTGAAGCTTTCTTT
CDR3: CASSLGQETEAFF

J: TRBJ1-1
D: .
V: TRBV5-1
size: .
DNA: TGCGCCAGCAGCTTGGAACAGGGCCAAGCTTTCTTT
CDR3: CASSLEQGQAFF

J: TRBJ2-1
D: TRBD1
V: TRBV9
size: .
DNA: TGTGCCAGCAGCCCACAACAGGGGCAGGATGAGCAGTTCTTC
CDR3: CASSPQQGQDEQFF

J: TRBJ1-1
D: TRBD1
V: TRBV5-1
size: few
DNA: TGCGCCAGCAGGGGGACAGGTGGGCATGAGGGCACTGAAGCTTTCTTT
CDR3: CASRGTGGHEGTEAFF

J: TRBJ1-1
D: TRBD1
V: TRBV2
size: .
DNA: TGTGCCAGCAGTTCGGGACAGGGGGCCGTTGAAGCTTTCTTT
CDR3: CASSSGQGAVEAFF

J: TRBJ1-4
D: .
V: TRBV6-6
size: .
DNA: TGTGCCAGCAGTCACCGGACCCACGAACTGTTTTTT
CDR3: CASSHRTHELFF

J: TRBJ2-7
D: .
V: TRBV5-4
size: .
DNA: TGTGCCAGCAGCTTGCGTGGCGGGACTTACGAGCAGTACTTC
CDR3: CASSLRGGTYEQYF

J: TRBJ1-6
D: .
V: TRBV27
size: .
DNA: TGTGCCAGCAGTTTAGACAGCTCCTATAATTCACCCCTCCACTTT
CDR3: CASSLDSSYNSPLHF

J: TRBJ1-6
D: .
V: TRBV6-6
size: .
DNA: TGTGCCAGCTCCGTTAGCTATAATTCACCCCTCCACTTT
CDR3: CASSVSYNSPLHF

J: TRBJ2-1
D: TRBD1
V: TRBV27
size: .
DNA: TGTGCCAGCACCCGCCGTTTCCTTACACCGGGACAGGGAGGTGGTGAGCAGTTCTTC
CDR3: CASTRRFLTPGQGGGEQFF

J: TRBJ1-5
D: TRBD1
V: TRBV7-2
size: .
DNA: TGTGCCAGCAGCTACCCGACAGGGGATAGCAATCAGCCCCAGCATTTT
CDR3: CASSYPTGDSNQPQHF

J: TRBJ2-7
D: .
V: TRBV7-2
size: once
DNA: TGTGCCAGCAGCTTAGTAGAGGGGGTGTACGAGCAGTACTTC
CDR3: CASSLVEGVYEQYF

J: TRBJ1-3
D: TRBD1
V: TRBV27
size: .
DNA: TGTGCCACATCACGGGCAGGGGGCCTCAGCTCTGGAAACACCATATATTTT
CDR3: CATSRAGGLSSGNTIYF

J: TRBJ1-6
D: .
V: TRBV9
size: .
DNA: TGTGCCAGCAGACGGAATGAGGGCTCCTCGACGGGTTCACCCCTCCACTTT
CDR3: CASRRNEGSSTGSPLHF

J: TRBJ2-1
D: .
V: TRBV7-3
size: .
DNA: TGTGCCAGCAGCTTAAATAGGGGGAATGAGCAGTTCTTC
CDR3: CASSLNRGNEQFF

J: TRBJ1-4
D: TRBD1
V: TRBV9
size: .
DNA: TGTGCCAGCAGCGCCCGGGACAGGGGACGAGAAAAACTGTTTTTT
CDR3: CASSARDRGREKLFF

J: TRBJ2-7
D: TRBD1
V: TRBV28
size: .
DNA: TGTGCCAGCAGTTTTACCCCCGGGACAGACCTCGAGCAGTACTTC
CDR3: CASSFTPGTDLEQYF

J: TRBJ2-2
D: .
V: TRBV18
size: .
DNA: TGTGCCAGCTCACCTGGCCGGACCGGGGAGCTGTTTTTT
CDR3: CASSPGRTGELFF

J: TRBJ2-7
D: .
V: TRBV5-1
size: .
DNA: TGCGCCAGCAGCTCCGGGCAAAGCTCCTACGAGCAGTACTTC
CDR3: CASSSGQSSYEQYF

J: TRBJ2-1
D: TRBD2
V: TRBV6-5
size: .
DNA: TGTGCCAGCAGGCCTAGCGGGGGGAATTACAATGAGCAGTTCTTC
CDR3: CASRPSGGNYNEQFF

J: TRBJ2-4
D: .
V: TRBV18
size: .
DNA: TGTGCCAGCTCACCACCGGAAGGGTTTACCAAAAACATTCAGTACTTC
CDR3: CASSPPEGFTKNIQYF

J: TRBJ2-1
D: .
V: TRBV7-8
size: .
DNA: TGTGCCAGCAGCGACCAGGGGGGTGAGCAGTTCTTC
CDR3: CASSDQGGEQFF

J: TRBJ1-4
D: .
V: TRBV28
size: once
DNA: TGTGCCAGCAGCGAGAGGAGGGGACTGTTTTTT
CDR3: CASSERRGLFF

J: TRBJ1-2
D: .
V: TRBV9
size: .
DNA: TGTGCCAGCGAAGGACGGGGGACGGAGGGCTACACCTTC
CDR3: CASEGRGTEGYTF

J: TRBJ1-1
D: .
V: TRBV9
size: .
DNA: TGTGCCAGCAGCGTAGATAGTGGTGGCGGCACTGAAGCTTTCTTT
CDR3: CASSVDSGGGTEAFF

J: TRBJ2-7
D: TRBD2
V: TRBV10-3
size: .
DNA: TGTGCCATCAGTGACCCCCAGCGGGGTATCTACGAGCAGTACTTC
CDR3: CAISDPQRGIYEQYF

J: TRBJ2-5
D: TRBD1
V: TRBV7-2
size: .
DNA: TGTGCCAGCAGCTTAGACGGGACAGGGGGGAAAGAGACCCAGTACTTC
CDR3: CASSLDGTGGKETQYF

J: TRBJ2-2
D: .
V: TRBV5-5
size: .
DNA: TGTGCCAGCAGCTTGGAACCGAACACCGGGGAGCTGTTTTTT
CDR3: CASSLEPNTGELFF

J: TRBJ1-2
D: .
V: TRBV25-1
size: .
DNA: TGTGCCAGCGAGGCGGCAGGAGACCGTTTTTATGGCTACACCTTC
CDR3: CASEAAGDRFYGYTF